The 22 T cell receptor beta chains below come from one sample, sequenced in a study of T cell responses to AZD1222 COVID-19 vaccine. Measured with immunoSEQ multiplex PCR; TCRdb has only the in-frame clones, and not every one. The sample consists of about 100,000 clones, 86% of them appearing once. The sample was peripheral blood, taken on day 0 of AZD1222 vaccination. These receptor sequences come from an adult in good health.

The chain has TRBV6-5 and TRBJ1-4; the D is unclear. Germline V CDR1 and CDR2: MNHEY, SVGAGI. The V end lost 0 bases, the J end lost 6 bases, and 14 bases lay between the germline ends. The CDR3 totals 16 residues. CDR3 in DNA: TGTGCCAGCAGTTACTCCCGACCACCGTTGCATGAAAAACTGTTTTTT. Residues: CASSYSRPPLHEKLFF.

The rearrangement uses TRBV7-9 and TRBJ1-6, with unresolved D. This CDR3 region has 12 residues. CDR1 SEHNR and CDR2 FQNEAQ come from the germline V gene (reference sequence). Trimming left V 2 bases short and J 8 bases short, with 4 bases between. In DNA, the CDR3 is TGTGCCAGCAGCTTAACGGATTCACCCCTCCACTTT. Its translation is CASSLTDSPLHF.

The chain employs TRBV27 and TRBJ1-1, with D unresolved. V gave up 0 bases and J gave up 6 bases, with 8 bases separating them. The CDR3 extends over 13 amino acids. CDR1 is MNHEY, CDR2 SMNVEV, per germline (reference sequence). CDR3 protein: CASSLSVYSEAFF. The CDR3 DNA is TGTGCCAGCAGTTTATCAGTCTACTCTGAAGCTTTCTTT.

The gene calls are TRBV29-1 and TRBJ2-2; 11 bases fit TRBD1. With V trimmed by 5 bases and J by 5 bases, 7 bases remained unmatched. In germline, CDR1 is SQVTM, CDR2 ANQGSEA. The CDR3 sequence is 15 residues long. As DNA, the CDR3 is TGCAGCGTTTCTTGGACAGGGGGCGGGACCGGGGAGCTGTTTTTT. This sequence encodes CSVSWTGGGTGELFF.

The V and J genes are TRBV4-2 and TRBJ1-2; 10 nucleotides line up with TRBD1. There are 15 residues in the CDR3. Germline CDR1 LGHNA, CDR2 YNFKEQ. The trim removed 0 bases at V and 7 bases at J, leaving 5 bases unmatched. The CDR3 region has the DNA TGTGCCAGCAGCCAAGACCCACGGGACAGGGGTGGCTACACCTTC. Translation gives CASSQDPRDRGGYTF.

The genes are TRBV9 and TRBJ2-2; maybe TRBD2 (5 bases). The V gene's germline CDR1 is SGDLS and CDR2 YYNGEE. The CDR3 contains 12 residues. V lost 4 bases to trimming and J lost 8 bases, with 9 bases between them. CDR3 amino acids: CASSPRGGELFF. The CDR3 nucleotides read TGTGCCAGCAGCCCCAGAGGGGGGGAGCTGTTTTTT.

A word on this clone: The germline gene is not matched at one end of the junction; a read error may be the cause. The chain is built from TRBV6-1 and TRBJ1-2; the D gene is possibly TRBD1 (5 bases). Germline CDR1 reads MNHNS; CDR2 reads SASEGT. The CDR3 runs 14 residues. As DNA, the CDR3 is TGTGCCAGCAGAGAAGAGGGGACTAACTATGGCTACACCTTC. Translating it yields CASREEGTNYGYTF.

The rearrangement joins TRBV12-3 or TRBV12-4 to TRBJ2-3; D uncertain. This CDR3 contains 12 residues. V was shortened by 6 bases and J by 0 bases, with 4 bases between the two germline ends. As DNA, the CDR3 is TGTGCCAGCAGATCAAGCACAGATACGCAGTATTTT. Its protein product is CASRSSTDTQYF.

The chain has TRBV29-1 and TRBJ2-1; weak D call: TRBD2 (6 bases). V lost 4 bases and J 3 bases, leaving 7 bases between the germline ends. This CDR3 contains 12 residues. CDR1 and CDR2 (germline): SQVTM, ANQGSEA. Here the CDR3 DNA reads TGCAGCGTTGGGGACTTCTACAATGAGCAGTTCTTC. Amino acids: CSVGDFYNEQFF.

The CDR3 sequence is CASSWGLSGSGELFF. CDR3 coding DNA: TGCGCCAGCAGCTGGGGGTTGAGCGGGTCCGGGGAGCTGTTTTTT. The genes are TRBV5-1 and TRBJ2-2; maybe TRBD2 (6 bases). Trimming pared 3 bases from V and 6 bases from J, leaving 15 bases between. This CDR3 comprises 15 residues. Germline V gives CDR1 SGHRS, CDR2 YFSETQ.

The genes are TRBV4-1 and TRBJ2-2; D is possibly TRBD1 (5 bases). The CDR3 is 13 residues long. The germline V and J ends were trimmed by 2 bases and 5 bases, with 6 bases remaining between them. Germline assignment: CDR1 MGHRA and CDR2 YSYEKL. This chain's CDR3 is CASSQTGTGELFF. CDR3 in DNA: TGCGCCAGCAGCCAAACAGGTACCGGGGAGCTGTTTTTT.

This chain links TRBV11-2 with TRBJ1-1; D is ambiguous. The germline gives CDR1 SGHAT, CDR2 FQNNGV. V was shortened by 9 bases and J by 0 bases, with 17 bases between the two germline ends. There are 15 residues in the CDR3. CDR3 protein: CASSPYTHMNTEAFF. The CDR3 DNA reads TGTGCCAGTTCCCCCTACACTCACATGAACACTGAAGCTTTCTTT.

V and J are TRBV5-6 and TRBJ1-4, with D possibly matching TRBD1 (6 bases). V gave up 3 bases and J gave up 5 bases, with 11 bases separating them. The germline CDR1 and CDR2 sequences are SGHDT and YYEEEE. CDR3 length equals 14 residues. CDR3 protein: CASSSRGGNEKLFF. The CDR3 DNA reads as TGTGCCAGCAGCTCCAGGGGCGGGAATGAAAAACTGTTTTTT.

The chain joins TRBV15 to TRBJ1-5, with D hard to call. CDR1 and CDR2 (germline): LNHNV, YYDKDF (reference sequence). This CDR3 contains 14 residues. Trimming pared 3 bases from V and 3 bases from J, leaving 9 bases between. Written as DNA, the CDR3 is TGTGCCACCAGCAGGGGGTCCTACAATCAGCCCCAGCATTTT. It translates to CATSRGSYNQPQHF.

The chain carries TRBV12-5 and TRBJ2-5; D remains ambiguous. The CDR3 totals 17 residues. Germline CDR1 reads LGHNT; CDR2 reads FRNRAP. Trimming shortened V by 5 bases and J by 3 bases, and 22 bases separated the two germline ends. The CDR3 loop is CASGLIVGPTPKETQYF. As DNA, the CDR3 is TGTGCTAGTGGTCTGATCGTTGGCCCAACCCCGAAAGAGACCCAGTACTTC.

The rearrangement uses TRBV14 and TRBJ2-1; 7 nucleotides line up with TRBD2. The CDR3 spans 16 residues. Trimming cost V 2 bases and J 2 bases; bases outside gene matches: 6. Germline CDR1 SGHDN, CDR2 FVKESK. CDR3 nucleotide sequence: TGTGCCAGCAGCCAAAGACTAGCCGGCGCCTACAATGAGCAGTTCTTC. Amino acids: CASSQRLAGAYNEQFF.

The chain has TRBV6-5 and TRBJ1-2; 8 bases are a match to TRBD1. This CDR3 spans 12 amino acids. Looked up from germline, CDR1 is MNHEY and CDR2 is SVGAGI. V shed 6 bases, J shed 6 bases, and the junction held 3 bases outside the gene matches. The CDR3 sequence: CASSRTGNGYTF. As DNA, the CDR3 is TGTGCCAGCAGCCGGACAGGGAATGGCTACACCTTC.

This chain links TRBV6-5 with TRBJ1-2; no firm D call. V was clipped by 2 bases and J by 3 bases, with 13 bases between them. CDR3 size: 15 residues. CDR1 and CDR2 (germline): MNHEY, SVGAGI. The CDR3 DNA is TGTGCCAGCAGTTACGCCCCCCCCAAGGACTATGGCTACACCTTC. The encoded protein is CASSYAPPKDYGYTF.

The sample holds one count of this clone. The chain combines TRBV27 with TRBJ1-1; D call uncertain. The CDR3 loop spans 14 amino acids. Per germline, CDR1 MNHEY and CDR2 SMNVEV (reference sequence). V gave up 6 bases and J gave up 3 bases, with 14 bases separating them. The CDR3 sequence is CASSLTKQDTEAFF. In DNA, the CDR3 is TGTGCCAGCAGCCTGACAAAGCAGGACACTGAAGCTTTCTTT.

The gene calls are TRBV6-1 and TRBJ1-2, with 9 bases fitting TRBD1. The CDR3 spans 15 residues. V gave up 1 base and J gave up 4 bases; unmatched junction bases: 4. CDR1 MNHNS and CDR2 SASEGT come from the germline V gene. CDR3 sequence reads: CASSEGTGAGYGYTF. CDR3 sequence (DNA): TGTGCCAGCAGTGAAGGGACAGGGGCAGGCTATGGCTACACCTTC.

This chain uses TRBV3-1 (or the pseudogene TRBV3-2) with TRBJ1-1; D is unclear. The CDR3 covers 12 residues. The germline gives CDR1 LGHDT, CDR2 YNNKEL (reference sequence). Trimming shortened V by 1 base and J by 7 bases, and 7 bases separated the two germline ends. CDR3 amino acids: CASSQAIGEAFF. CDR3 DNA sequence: TGTGCCAGCAGCCAAGCGATCGGTGAAGCTTTCTTT.

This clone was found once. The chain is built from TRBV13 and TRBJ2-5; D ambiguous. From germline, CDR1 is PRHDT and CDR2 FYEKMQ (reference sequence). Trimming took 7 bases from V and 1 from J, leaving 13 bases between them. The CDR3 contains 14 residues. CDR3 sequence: CASNSVERQETQYF. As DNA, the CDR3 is TGTGCCAGCAACTCAGTTGAGCGCCAAGAGACCCAGTACTTC.